The clone carrying this T cell receptor (beta chain) was seen repeatedly, ten times or more. Its antigen is currently unknown. Germline-derived CDR1 and CDR2 are SGHAT and FQNNGV. With V trimmed by 7 bases and J by 6 bases, 3 bases remained unmatched. The CDR3 loop spans 11 amino acids. Regions amplified from RNA transcripts were the TCR beta CDR3 regions. RT-PCR in the first round (using the HTBI primer set) targeted the TCR CDR3. TCRdb reprocessed the multiplex PCR reads via MiXCR and lists one record per CDR3 protein. The sample consists of more than 450,000 distinct CDR3 sequences, roughly 15% of them appearing once. These data originate in a study of T cells in Graves' hyperthyroidism and ophthalmopathy. General study findings and limits: Ophthalmopathy, as predicted by the model, came a median 6.5 months after the prediction.

This TCR was recovered from a woman aged 40 to 50 with Graves' hyperthyroidism. The genes are TRBV11-2 and TRBJ2-7; TRBD1 matches 7 bases. Sequenced material: blood. The CDR3 DNA sequence: TGTGCCAGCACGTCAGGGGGCGAGCAGTACTTC. Translated, it gives CASTSGGEQYF.